This TCR beta chain is from a study of T cell responses to AZD1222 COVID-19 vaccine. Assay used: immunoSEQ multiplex PCR; TCRdb lists only in-frame clones, some missing. The table includes roughly 120,000 clones, around 87% detected once. Germline V gene data show CDR1 as LNHDA and CDR2 as SQIVND (reference sequence). Trimming removed 4 bases from V and 2 bases from J, with 12 bases in between. The CDR3 totals 15 residues. This sample comprised peripheral blood, obtained 28 days after the second AZD1222 dose. The V call is TRBV19, the J call TRBJ1-3; no clear D gene. This clonotype was sampled from an adult who received the AZD1222 COVID-19 vaccine. Here the CDR3 DNA reads TGTGCCAGTAGTACCCCCAAGCTGACTGGAAACACCATATATTTT. Its protein is CASSTPKLTGNTIYF.